This T cell receptor beta chain comes out of a study of blood T cell repertoires in COVID-19. Germline V gene lookup returns CDR1 MGHRA and CDR2 YSYEKL. The CDR3 has 16 amino acids. V was pared by 0 bases and J by 3 bases, with 13 bases between. In the source study's methods: Scientists estimated how many nucleated cells there were by amplifying reference gene primers. Assay: immunoSEQ multiplex PCR; the TCRdb copy retains only in-frame clones and omits some. Clonal size and the V and J genes are those of that table, whereas D and trimming came from the DNA. Of 300,000 to 400,000 clones listed, about 90% are singletons.

The rearrangement joins TRBV4-1 to TRBJ2-3; D may be TRBD2 (6 bases). The receptor was derived from a woman between 45 and 60 years old with COVID-19, enrolled during active disease. The sequencing sample was made of peripheral blood. CDR3 loop: CASSQDPGAGTDTQYF. The CDR3 DNA follows: TGCGCCAGCAGCCAAGATCCGGGAGCGGGTACAGATACGCAGTATTTT.